This T cell receptor beta chain emerged from a study of T cells in Graves' hyperthyroidism and ophthalmopathy. This clonotype was seen many times. No antigen is known for it. Using RNA transcripts as the source, TCR beta CDR3 regions were amplified. An initial round of RT-PCR targeting the TCR CDR3 relied on the HTBI primer set. From the multiplex PCR reads, TCRdb called clonotypes with MiXCR, one entry per CDR3 protein. The table has approximately 620,000 distinct CDR3 sequences, approximately 15% seen once. Study results and caveats: Among clonotypes expanded in thyroid above 0.001, most were also found in blood.

The study enrolled patients aged 18 to 65 with newly diagnosed hyperthyroidism of under 2 months' duration. PBMCs were collected from an approximately 10 ml volume of fresh peripheral blood. Trimming removed 9 bases from V and 0 bases from J, with 15 bases in between. The CDR3 length is 14 residues. Germline CDR1 reads MDHEN; CDR2 reads SYDVKM. The source material was blood. The TCR comes from a woman aged 25 to 39 with Graves' hyperthyroidism that later progressed to Graves' ophthalmopathy. The rearrangement uses TRBV28 and TRBJ2-7; D might be TRBD1 (5 bases). The CDR3 region is CASGPPGSSYEQYF. In DNA, the CDR3 is TGTGCCAGTGGCCCCCCAGGGTCCTCCTACGAGCAGTACTTC.